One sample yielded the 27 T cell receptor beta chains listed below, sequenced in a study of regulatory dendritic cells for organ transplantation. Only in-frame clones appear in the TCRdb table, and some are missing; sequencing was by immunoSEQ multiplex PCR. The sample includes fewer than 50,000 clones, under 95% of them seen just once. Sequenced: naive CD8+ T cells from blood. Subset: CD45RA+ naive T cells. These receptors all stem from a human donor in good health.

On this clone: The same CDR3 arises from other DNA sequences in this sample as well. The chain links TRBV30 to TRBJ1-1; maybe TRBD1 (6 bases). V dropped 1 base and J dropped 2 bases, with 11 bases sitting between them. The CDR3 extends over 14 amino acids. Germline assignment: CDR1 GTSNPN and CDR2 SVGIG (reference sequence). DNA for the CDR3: TGTGCCTGGAGTGAAGGGGGGGGCAACACTGAAGCTTTCTTT. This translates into CAWSEGGGNTEAFF. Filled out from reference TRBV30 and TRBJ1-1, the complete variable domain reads SQTIHQWPATLVQPVGSPLSLECTVEGTSNPNLYWYRQAAGRGLQLLFYSVGIGQISSEVPQNLSASRPQDRQFILSSKKLLLSDSGFYLCAWSEGGGNTEAFFGQGTRLTVV.

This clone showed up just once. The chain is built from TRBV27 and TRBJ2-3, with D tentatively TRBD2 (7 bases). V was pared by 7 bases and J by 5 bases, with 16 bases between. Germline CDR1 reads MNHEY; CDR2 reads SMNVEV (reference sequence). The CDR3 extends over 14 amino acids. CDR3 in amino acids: CASTPGGAIDTQYF. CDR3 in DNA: TGTGCCAGCACCCCTGGGGGGGCCATAGATACGCAGTATTTT.

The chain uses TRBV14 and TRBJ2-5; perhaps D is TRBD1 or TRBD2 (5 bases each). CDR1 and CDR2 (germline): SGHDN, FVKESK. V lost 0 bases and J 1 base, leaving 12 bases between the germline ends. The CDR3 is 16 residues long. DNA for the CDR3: TGTGCCAGCAGCCAAGATTTAGTGAGGGGCCAAGAGACCCAGTACTTC. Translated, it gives CASSQDLVRGQETQYF.

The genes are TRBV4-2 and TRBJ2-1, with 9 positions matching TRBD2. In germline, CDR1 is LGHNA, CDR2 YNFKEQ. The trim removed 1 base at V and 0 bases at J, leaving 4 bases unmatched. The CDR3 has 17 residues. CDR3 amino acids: CASSQAAGGPSYNEQFF. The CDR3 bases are TGTGCCAGCAGCCAAGCGGCGGGAGGGCCCTCCTACAATGAGCAGTTCTTC.

CDR3 in DNA: TGTGCCAGCAGCCCGCCCCAGGGCCTCGAGACCCAGTACTTC. Translated, it gives CASSPPQGLETQYF. V and J are TRBV21-1 and TRBJ2-5; the table's D call, TRBD1, has no DNA check behind it. TRBV21-1 is tagged as a pseudogene. This CDR3 has 14 amino acids.

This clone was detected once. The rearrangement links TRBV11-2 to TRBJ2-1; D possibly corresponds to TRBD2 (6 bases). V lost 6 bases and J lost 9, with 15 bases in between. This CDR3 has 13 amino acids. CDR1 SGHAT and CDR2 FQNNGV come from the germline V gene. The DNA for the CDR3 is TGTGCCAGCAGGAGCGGAGGGGTGGCTGAGCAGTTCTTC. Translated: CASRSGGVAEQFF.

CDR3 in amino acids: CAWSLDQINSPLHF. CDR3 DNA: TGTGCCTGGAGTTTAGACCAGATTAATTCACCCCTCCACTTT. The chain couples TRBV30 to TRBJ1-6; D is unclear. Trimming took 2 bases from V and 6 from J, leaving 11 bases between them. CDR1 is GTSNPN, CDR2 SVGIG, per germline (reference sequence). The CDR3 has 14 residues.

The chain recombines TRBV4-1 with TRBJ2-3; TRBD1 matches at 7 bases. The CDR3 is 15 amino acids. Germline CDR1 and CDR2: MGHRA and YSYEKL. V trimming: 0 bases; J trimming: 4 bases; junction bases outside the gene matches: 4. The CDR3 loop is CASSQERQGADTQYF. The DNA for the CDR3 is TGCGCCAGCAGCCAAGAACGGCAGGGGGCAGATACGCAGTATTTT.

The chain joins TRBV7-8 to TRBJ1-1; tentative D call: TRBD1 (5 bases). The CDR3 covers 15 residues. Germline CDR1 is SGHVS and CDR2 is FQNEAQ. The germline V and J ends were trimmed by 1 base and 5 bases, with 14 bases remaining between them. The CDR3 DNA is TGTGCCAGCAGCTTAGATTCCGGGGGGGGGACTGAAGCTTTCTTT. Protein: CASSLDSGGGTEAFF.

The CDR3 DNA sequence: TGTGCCAGCAGTTTGGGGACAGGGAATTACAATGAGCAGTTCTTC. It translates to CASSLGTGNYNEQFF. The rearrangement joins TRBV27 to TRBJ2-1; TRBD1 agrees at 9 bases. CDR3 length equals 15 residues. Germline V CDR1 and CDR2: MNHEY, SMNVEV (reference sequence). J lost 4 bases, V lost 3 bases, and 4 bases had no gene match.

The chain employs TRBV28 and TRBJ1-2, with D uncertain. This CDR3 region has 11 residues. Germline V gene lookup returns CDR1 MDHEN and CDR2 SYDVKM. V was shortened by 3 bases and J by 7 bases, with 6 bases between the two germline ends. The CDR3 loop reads CASSFASGYTF. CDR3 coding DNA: TGTGCCAGCAGTTTCGCTAGTGGCTACACCTTC.

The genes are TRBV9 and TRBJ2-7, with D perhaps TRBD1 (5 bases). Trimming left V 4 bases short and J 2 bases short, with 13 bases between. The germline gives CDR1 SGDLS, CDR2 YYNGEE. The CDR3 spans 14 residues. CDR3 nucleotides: TGTGCCAGCAGCCCTGGGGCGGATACCTACGAGCAGTACTTC. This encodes CASSPGADTYEQYF.

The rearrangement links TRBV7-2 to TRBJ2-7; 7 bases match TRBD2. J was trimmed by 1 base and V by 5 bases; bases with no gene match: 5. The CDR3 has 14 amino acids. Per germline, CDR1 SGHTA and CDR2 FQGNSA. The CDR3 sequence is CASSPFGGSYEQYF. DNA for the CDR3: TGTGCCAGCAGCCCGTTCGGGGGGTCCTACGAGCAGTACTTC.

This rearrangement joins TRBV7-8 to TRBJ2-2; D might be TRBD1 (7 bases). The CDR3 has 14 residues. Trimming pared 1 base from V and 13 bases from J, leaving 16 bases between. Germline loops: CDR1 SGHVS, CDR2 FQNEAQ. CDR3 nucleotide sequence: TGTGCCAGCAGCTTAGGGGACCGACAGGGAGGGCTGTTTTTT. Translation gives CASSLGDRQGGLFF.

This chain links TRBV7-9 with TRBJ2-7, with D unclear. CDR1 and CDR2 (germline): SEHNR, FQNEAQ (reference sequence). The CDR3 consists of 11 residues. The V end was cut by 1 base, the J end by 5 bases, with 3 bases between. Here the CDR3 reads CASSLVDEQYF. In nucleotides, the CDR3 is TGTGCCAGCAGCTTAGTTGACGAGCAGTACTTC.

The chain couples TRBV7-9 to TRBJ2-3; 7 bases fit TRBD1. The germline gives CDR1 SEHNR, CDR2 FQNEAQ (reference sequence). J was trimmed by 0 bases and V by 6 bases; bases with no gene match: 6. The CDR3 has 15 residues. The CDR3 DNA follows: TGTGCCAGCAGTATCCGGGACAGAAGCACAGATACGCAGTATTTT. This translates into CASSIRDRSTDTQYF. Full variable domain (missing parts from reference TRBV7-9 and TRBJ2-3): DTGVSQNPRHKITKRGQNVTFRCDPISEHNRLYWYRQTLGQGPEFLTYFQNEAQLEKSRLLSDRFSAERPKGSFSTLEIQRTEQGDSAMYLCASSIRDRSTDTQYFGPGTRLTVL.

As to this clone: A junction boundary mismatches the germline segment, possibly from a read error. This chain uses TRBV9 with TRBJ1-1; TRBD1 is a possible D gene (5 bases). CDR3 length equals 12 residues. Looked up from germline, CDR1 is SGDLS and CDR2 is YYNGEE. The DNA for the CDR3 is TGTGCCAGCAGCGTAGGGGCAGGGCGATTCCGCTTT. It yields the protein CASSVGAGRFRF. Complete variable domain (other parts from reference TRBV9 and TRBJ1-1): DSGVTQTPKHLITATGQRVTLRCSPRSGDLSVYWYQQSLDQGLQFLIQYYNGEERAKGNILERFSAQQFPDLHSELNLSSLELGDSALYFCASSVGAGRFRFGQGTRLTVV.

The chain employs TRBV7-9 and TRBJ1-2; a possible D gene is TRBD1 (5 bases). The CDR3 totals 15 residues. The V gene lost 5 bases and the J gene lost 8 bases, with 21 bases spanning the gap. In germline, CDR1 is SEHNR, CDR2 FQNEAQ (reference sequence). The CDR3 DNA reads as TGTGCCAGCAGCAACGGGGGTACCTTTGCTATCGGCTACACCTTC. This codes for CASSNGGTFAIGYTF.

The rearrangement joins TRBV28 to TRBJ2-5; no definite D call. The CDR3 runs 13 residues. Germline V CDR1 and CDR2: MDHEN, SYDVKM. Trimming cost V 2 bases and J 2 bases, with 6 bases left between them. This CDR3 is CASSLPGQETQYF. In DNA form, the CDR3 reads TGTGCCAGCAGTTTACCCGGGCAAGAGACCCAGTACTTC.

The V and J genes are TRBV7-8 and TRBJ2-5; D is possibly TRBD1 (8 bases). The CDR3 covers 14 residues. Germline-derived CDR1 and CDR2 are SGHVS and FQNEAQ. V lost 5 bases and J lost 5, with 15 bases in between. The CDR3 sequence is CASSPDREGETQYF. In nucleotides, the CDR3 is TGTGCCAGCAGCCCGGACAGGGAGGGGGAGACCCAGTACTTC.

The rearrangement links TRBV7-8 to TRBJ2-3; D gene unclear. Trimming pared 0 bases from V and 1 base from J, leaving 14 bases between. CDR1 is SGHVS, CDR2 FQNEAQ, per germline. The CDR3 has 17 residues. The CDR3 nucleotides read TGTGCCAGCAGCTTAGCCGCCCCTAGACGCCGCACAGATACGCAGTATTTT. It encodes CASSLAAPRRRTDTQYF.

The CDR3 DNA reads as TGTGCCAGCAGCTCTGGACAGGGTGTCACTGAAGCTTTCTTT. Its protein product is CASSSGQGVTEAFF. The chain recombines TRBV7-2 with TRBJ1-1; 8 nucleotides line up with TRBD1. The CDR3 runs 14 residues. The germline CDR1 and CDR2 sequences are SGHTA and FQGNSA. Trimming at V came to 4 bases and at J to 4 bases, leaving 5 bases not matched to a gene.

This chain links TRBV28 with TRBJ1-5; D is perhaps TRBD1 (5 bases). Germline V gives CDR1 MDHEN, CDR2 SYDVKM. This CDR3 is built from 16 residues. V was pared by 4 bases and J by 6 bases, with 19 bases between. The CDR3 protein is CASSSAFGTGAQPQHF. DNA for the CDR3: TGTGCCAGCAGTTCCGCTTTCGGGACCGGGGCTCAGCCCCAGCATTTT.

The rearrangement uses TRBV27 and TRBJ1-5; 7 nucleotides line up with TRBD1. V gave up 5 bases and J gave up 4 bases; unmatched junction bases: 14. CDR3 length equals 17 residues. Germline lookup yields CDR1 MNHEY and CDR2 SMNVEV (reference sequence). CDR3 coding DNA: TGTGCCAGCAGTCCCATTGTAAGACAGGGCCTAAATCAGCCCCAGCATTTT. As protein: CASSPIVRQGLNQPQHF.

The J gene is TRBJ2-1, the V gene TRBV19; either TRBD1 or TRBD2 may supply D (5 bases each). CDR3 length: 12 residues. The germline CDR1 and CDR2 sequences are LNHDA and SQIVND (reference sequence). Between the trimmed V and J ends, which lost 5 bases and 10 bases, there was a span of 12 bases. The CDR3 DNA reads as TGTGCCAGTAGTCCCGGGGCGGCGGAGCAGTTCTTC. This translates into CASSPGAAEQFF.

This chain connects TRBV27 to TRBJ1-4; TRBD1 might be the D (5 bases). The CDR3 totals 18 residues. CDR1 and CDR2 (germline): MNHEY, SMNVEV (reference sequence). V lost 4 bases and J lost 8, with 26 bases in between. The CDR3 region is CASSSQVPKTDSVEKLFF. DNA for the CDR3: TGTGCCAGCAGTTCCCAAGTTCCCAAGACAGATTCGGTGGAAAAACTGTTTTTT.

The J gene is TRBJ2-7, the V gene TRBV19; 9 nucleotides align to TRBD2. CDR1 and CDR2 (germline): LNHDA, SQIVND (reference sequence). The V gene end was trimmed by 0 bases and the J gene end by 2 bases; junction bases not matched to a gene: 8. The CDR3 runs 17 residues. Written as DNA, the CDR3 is TGTGCCAGTAGTATAGAGGAGGTGAGCGGGAGGCCCTACGAGCAGTACTTC. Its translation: CASSIEEVSGRPYEQYF.